Listed below are T cell receptor beta chains from one sample, sequenced in a study of T cells after posttransplantation cyclophosphamide. Profiling relied on immunoSEQ multiplex PCR, and the TCRdb table lists in-frame clones only, not all of them. The data contain some 10,000 clones, approximately 80% of them singletons. This material consisted of PBMCs, taken after allogeneic stem cell transplant with posttransplant cyclophosphamide. The receptors come from a female patient in her fifties or sixties who received an allogeneic stem cell transplant from a related donor, was CMV-positive, and had no GVHD. The T cells may come from the graft donor. CDR3s include the opening cysteine and the closing phenylalanine or tryptophan. The D gene is left open where the match is weak. Clone size appears in some rows only: once, few, many, or a class for an expanded clone.

d_call	j_call	clone_size	v_call	cdr3_aa	cdr3_nt
.	TRBJ2-7	once	TRBV7-2	CASSKPGDLGDEQYF	TGTGCCAGCAGCAAACCCGGGGATCTCGGGGACGAGCAGTACTTC
.	TRBJ1-1	.	TRBV14	CASSPNRVEAFF	TGCGCCAGCAGCCCCAACAGGGTTGAAGCTTTCTTT
TRBD1	TRBJ1-5	.	TRBV11-2	CASSLTTGNSNQPQHF	TGTGCCAGCAGCTTAACGACAGGGAATAGCAATCAGCCCCAGCATTTT
TRBD1	TRBJ1-1	.	TRBV10-3	CAIRLDREGAEAFF	TGTGCCATCAGGCTGGACAGGGAGGGGGCTGAAGCTTTCTTT
.	TRBJ2-5	.	TRBV7-6	CASSFAHARQETQYF	TGTGCCAGCAGCTTCGCCCACGCTCGGCAAGAGACCCAGTACTTC
TRBD1	TRBJ2-5	once	TRBV18	CASSPMDRGGQETQYF	TGTGCCAGCTCACCAATGGACAGGGGCGGACAAGAGACCCAGTACTTC
.	TRBJ2-7	few	TRBV6-6	CASRGGYEQYF	TGTGCCAGCAGGGGGGGCTACGAGCAGTACTTC
TRBD1	TRBJ2-1	few	TRBV10-3	CAIRGDRGDDNEQFF	TGTGCCATCAGGGGGGACAGGGGAGATGACAATGAGCAGTTCTTC
.	TRBJ1-6	.	TRBV4-1	CASRATAGGSLHF	TGCGCCAGCAGAGCCACAGCAGGAGGATCCCTCCACTTT
.	TRBJ2-6	.	TRBV4-2	CASSQEVASGANVLTF	TGTGCCAGCAGCCAAGAGGTGGCCTCTGGGGCCAACGTCCTGACTTTC
TRBD2	TRBJ2-2	.	TRBV4-3	CASSQRGEGWELFF	TGCGCCAGCAGCCAACGGGGGGAGGGGTGGGAGCTGTTTTTT
TRBD1	TRBJ2-7	.	TRBV2	CASIFSRDRGFYEQYF	TGTGCCAGCATTTTCTCCCGGGACAGGGGCTTCTACGAGCAGTACTTC
TRBD1	TRBJ1-2	.	TRBV5-4	CASSPGTDSKNYGYTF	TGTGCCAGCAGCCCAGGGACAGATTCCAAAAACTATGGCTACACCTTC
.	TRBJ1-2	once	TRBV19	CASSMRQSGYTF	TGTGCCAGTAGTATGAGACAATCTGGCTACACCTTC
TRBD2	TRBJ2-7	.	TRBV19	CASSSSSGTYEQYF	TGTGCCAGTAGTAGCTCTAGCGGGACCTACGAGCAGTACTTC